This is a list of T cell receptor beta chains from one sample in a study of blood T cell repertoires in COVID-19. The assay was immunoSEQ multiplex PCR, and TCRdb's table has in-frame clones only and misses some. The sample includes 70,000 or so clones, more than 70% of them seen just once. The material sequenced was peripheral blood. These receptors were obtained from a man in his fifties or sixties with COVID-19, enrolled during active disease. The conserved cysteine and the conserved F or W are not part of the CDR3 here. Each record gives: D gene, V gene, clone size, CDR3 protein. A D gene is named only where the DNA matches it firmly. Rows may omit the clone size; those that give it use once, few, many or a size class.

. | TRBV5-4 | . | ASSLSRRDTEAF
TRBD2 | TRBV7-2 | . | ASSLASGRGGGEQF
TRBD1 | TRBV27 | . | ATKGQAYSTNEKLF
. | TRBV27 | . | ASNRRGGYNEQF
. | TRBV6-5 | . | ASSPRQPGEQY
TRBD1 | TRBV7-2 | once | ASSTGHRGGANVLT
. | TRBV6-6 | . | ASSPRGIDEQY
. | TRBV29-1 | . | SVPDSQETQY
TRBD1 | TRBV5-1 | . | ASSFDRAEGTNEKLF
TRBD1 | TRBV19 | . | ASSPQGVSGNTEAF
TRBD2 | TRBV5-4 | . | ASVLAGEGNEQF
. | TRBV10-3 | . | AISPGVLQGETQY
. | TRBV30 | . | AWGQTDEQY
. | TRBV29-1 | . | SVGDFYYEQY
TRBD1 | TRBV5-1 | . | ASSPTGSWNQPQH
. | TRBV6-2/TRBV6-3 | once | ASSRPRGSSYNEQF
TRBD2 | TRBV10-3 | once | AIRGLAGEQQY
. | TRBV5-1 | . | ASSLVPQGFGANVLT
TRBD1 | TRBV30 | . | AWSDRDREF
TRBD2 | TRBV5-1 | . | ASSLWAGTSENEQY
TRBD2 | TRBV6-1 | . | ASSEPGLASTYSYEQY
TRBD1 | TRBV5-1 | . | ASSPRQGAGKNIQY